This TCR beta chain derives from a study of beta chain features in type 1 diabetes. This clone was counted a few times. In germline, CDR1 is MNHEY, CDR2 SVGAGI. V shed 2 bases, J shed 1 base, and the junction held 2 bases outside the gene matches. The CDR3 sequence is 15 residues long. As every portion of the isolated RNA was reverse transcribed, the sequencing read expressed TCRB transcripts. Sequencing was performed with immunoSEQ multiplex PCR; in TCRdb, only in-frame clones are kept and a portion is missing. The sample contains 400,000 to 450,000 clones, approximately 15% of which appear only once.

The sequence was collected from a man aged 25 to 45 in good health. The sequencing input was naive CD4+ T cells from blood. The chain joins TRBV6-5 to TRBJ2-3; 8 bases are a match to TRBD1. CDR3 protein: CASSYPTGGTDTQYF. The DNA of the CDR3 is TGTGCCAGCAGTTACCCGACAGGGGGCACAGATACGCAGTATTTT.